The rows below give T cell receptor beta chains drawn from one sample of a study of blood T cell repertoires in COVID-19. Clones were read by immunoSEQ multiplex PCR, and TCRdb kept only the in-frame ones, dropping some. The sample yields about 200,000 clones, 80% seen once. The sequencing input was peripheral blood. These receptors all stem from a woman aged 70 to 79 with acute or convalescent COVID-19. Both conserved end residues are trimmed from each CDR3. Each record gives: D gene, J gene, V gene, CDR3 protein. D genes are given only for firm matches.

d_gene: .; j_gene: TRBJ2-7; v_gene: TRBV5-4; CDR3aa: ASSLRGASEQY
d_gene: .; j_gene: TRBJ2-2; v_gene: TRBV30; CDR3aa: AWGRENTGELF
d_gene: TRBD1; j_gene: TRBJ1-1; v_gene: TRBV12-3/TRBV12-4; CDR3aa: ASSYGTETEAF
d_gene: .; j_gene: TRBJ2-1; v_gene: TRBV27; CDR3aa: ASSSLGGREQF
d_gene: .; j_gene: TRBJ2-1; v_gene: TRBV2; CDR3aa: ASRANSEQF
d_gene: TRBD2; j_gene: TRBJ2-3; v_gene: TRBV6-1; CDR3aa: ASSDTLLAGATDTQY
d_gene: TRBD2; j_gene: TRBJ2-3; v_gene: TRBV30; CDR3aa: AWSPGTSGVTDTQY
d_gene: .; j_gene: TRBJ2-7; v_gene: TRBV7-6; CDR3aa: ASSPPGGVPYEQY
d_gene: .; j_gene: TRBJ2-5; v_gene: TRBV7-2; CDR3aa: ASSSQTGTGRTQY
d_gene: .; j_gene: TRBJ1-1; v_gene: TRBV28; CDR3aa: ASSAVTVNTEAF
d_gene: TRBD1; j_gene: TRBJ1-4; v_gene: TRBV5-4; CDR3aa: ASSSGQGLEKLF
d_gene: TRBD2; j_gene: TRBJ2-2; v_gene: TRBV18; CDR3aa: ASSPSTGGSTGELF
d_gene: .; j_gene: TRBJ2-1; v_gene: TRBV4-2; CDR3aa: ASSQDPGRTDNEQF
d_gene: TRBD1; j_gene: TRBJ2-5; v_gene: TRBV13; CDR3aa: ASSSHRDRKRETQY
d_gene: .; j_gene: TRBJ2-5; v_gene: TRBV29-1; CDR3aa: SGSGQEGEKTQY
d_gene: TRBD1; j_gene: TRBJ2-3; v_gene: TRBV15; CDR3aa: ATKTGESDTQY
d_gene: TRBD2; j_gene: TRBJ2-7; v_gene: TRBV10-3; CDR3aa: AMQSSGGAGEQY
d_gene: .; j_gene: TRBJ1-1; v_gene: TRBV12-3/TRBV12-4; CDR3aa: ASRLTAPLGAF
d_gene: TRBD2; j_gene: TRBJ2-1; v_gene: TRBV3-1/TRBV3-2; CDR3aa: ASSQGGTSPYNEQF
d_gene: TRBD1; j_gene: TRBJ2-3; v_gene: TRBV3-1/TRBV3-2; CDR3aa: ASSQGGTGGWDTQY
d_gene: TRBD1; j_gene: TRBJ2-5; v_gene: TRBV5-6; CDR3aa: ASSPGGETQY
d_gene: TRBD1; j_gene: TRBJ1-6; v_gene: TRBV2; CDR3aa: ASSGGAYNSPLH
d_gene: .; j_gene: TRBJ2-3; v_gene: TRBV2; CDR3aa: ASSTNGLATDTQY
d_gene: .; j_gene: TRBJ2-1; v_gene: TRBV11-3; CDR3aa: ASSPGQGDEQF
d_gene: .; j_gene: TRBJ1-2; v_gene: TRBV2; CDR3aa: ASTDQGTWLGGYT
d_gene: TRBD2; j_gene: TRBJ2-7; v_gene: TRBV7-2; CDR3aa: ASSSSGVMLEQY
d_gene: .; j_gene: TRBJ2-5; v_gene: TRBV6-1; CDR3aa: ASSEGVGEEETQY
d_gene: .; j_gene: TRBJ2-5; v_gene: TRBV18; CDR3aa: ASSGGTEETQY
d_gene: .; j_gene: TRBJ2-5; v_gene: TRBV2; CDR3aa: ASGRERQETQY
d_gene: .; j_gene: TRBJ2-3; v_gene: TRBV10-3; CDR3aa: AISEGGLSDTQY
d_gene: TRBD2; j_gene: TRBJ2-1; v_gene: TRBV5-1; CDR3aa: ASSLLAGGPLSSYNEQF
d_gene: .; j_gene: TRBJ1-2; v_gene: TRBV6-1; CDR3aa: ASSDVQGSGYT
d_gene: .; j_gene: TRBJ2-5; v_gene: TRBV2; CDR3aa: ASSVLRVQETQY
d_gene: .; j_gene: TRBJ1-2; v_gene: TRBV7-9; CDR3aa: ASSLTVGYT
d_gene: TRBD1; j_gene: TRBJ2-1; v_gene: TRBV19; CDR3aa: ASTPTGVYNEQF
d_gene: .; j_gene: TRBJ2-5; v_gene: TRBV5-1; CDR3aa: ASSLVGGPQETQY
d_gene: .; j_gene: TRBJ2-2; v_gene: TRBV5-6; CDR3aa: ASSLDRRTNTGELF
d_gene: .; j_gene: TRBJ2-1; v_gene: TRBV6-1; CDR3aa: ASSDPGGAVGNEQF
d_gene: .; j_gene: TRBJ1-1; v_gene: TRBV3-1/TRBV3-2; CDR3aa: ASSPGTQNTEAF
d_gene: .; j_gene: TRBJ1-1; v_gene: TRBV20-1; CDR3aa: SAYWNTEAF
d_gene: .; j_gene: TRBJ1-1; v_gene: TRBV7-6; CDR3aa: ASSLYGRGGPPEAF
d_gene: .; j_gene: TRBJ2-3; v_gene: TRBV9; CDR3aa: ASSDPPGSSTDTQY
d_gene: TRBD2; j_gene: TRBJ2-5; v_gene: TRBV4-1; CDR3aa: ASSQGGLAGGGTQY
d_gene: TRBD2; j_gene: TRBJ2-7; v_gene: TRBV6-2/TRBV6-3; CDR3aa: ASSTPYLTSGRIYEQY
d_gene: .; j_gene: TRBJ2-5; v_gene: TRBV5-1; CDR3aa: ASREDPGWEKTQY
d_gene: .; j_gene: TRBJ1-1; v_gene: TRBV10-3; CDR3aa: AISDRFAEAF
d_gene: .; j_gene: TRBJ2-1; v_gene: TRBV7-2; CDR3aa: ASSLSYNEQF
d_gene: .; j_gene: TRBJ1-2; v_gene: TRBV9; CDR3aa: ASSVAQVDYGYT
d_gene: TRBD2; j_gene: TRBJ2-5; v_gene: TRBV4-1; CDR3aa: ASSQAGLAGEETQY
d_gene: TRBD1; j_gene: TRBJ2-1; v_gene: TRBV2; CDR3aa: ASSPGTGDFHEQF
d_gene: TRBD2; j_gene: TRBJ2-1; v_gene: TRBV30; CDR3aa: AWSGVRGAYNEQF
d_gene: TRBD2; j_gene: TRBJ2-1; v_gene: TRBV24-1; CDR3aa: AAAPTAGDLSSYNEQF
d_gene: TRBD1; j_gene: TRBJ1-1; v_gene: TRBV30; CDR3aa: AWSPDRGTEAF
d_gene: .; j_gene: TRBJ1-1; v_gene: TRBV5-8; CDR3aa: ASSLGATSTEAF
d_gene: TRBD2; j_gene: TRBJ2-1; v_gene: TRBV7-6; CDR3aa: ASSASSGGYNEQF
d_gene: .; j_gene: TRBJ2-5; v_gene: TRBV14; CDR3aa: ASSQDPTGTQY
d_gene: TRBD2; j_gene: TRBJ2-1; v_gene: TRBV18; CDR3aa: ASSPRREGNEQF
d_gene: .; j_gene: TRBJ2-3; v_gene: TRBV7-8; CDR3aa: ASSPMGGGTQY
d_gene: .; j_gene: TRBJ1-2; v_gene: TRBV2; CDR3aa: ASSEEASPSGRGYT